The next 32 T cell receptor beta chains were all read from a single sample in a study of blood T cell repertoires in COVID-19. Libraries were prepared by immunoSEQ multiplex PCR; TCRdb keeps only in-frame clonotypes and omits some of them. The table includes roughly 69,000 clones, about four fifths detected once. The specimen sequenced was peripheral blood. These receptors originate from a human donor in a cohort sampled during active COVID-19.

The chain carries TRBV5-6 and TRBJ2-5, with a possible D match to TRBD2 (5 bases). The V end lost 4 bases, the J end lost 1 base, and 14 bases lay between the germline ends. Germline V gene data show CDR1 as SGHDT and CDR2 as YYEEEE. The CDR3 length is 15 residues. CDR3 protein: CASSPGGRGQETQYF. The CDR3 region has the DNA TGTGCCAGCAGCCCCGGCGGCCGGGGCCAAGAGACCCAGTACTTC.

This clone came up a few times. CDR3 loop: CATSRPSRQAHHTIYF. The CDR3 DNA follows: TGTGCCACCAGCAGACCCTCCCGACAGGCTCATCACACCATATATTTT. The genes are TRBV15 and TRBJ1-3; possible D gene TRBD1, 6 bases. This CDR3 is built from 16 residues. Per the germline V gene, CDR1 is LNHNV and CDR2 is YYDKDF (reference sequence). With 2 bases removed from V and 8 bases from J, the gap between germline ends came to 19 bases.

V and J are TRBV28 and TRBJ2-7, with 10 bases identical to TRBD2. CDR1 is MDHEN, CDR2 SYDVKM, per germline. The CDR3 spans 13 residues. The DNA of the CDR3 is TGTGCGGCAGCGGGGGGGACCACCTACGAGCAGTACTTC. Its protein product is CAAAGGTTYEQYF. The whole variable domain, remainder taken from reference TRBV28 and TRBJ2-7, is DVKVTQSSRYLVKRTGEKVFLECVQDMDHENMFWYRQDPGLGLRLIYFSYDVKMKEKGDIPEGYSVSREKKERFSLILESASTNQTSMYLCAAAGGTTYEQYFGPGTRLTVT.

This clone was counted a single time. The V call is TRBV19, the J call TRBJ1-6, with 7 bases aligning to TRBD1. V was pared by 9 bases and J by 10 bases, with 18 bases of the junction left unmatched. Per the germline V gene, CDR1 is LNHDA and CDR2 is SQIVND (reference sequence). The CDR3 has 16 residues. The CDR3 bases are TGTGCCAGCAGGGACTCTCCGGACAGGCGGCGATCACCCCTCCACTTT. It specifies CASRDSPDRRRSPLHF.

The rearrangement uses TRBV29-1 and TRBJ2-1; 7 bases fit TRBD1. J was trimmed by 1 base and V by 4 bases; bases with no gene match: 1. Germline V gives CDR1 SQVTM, CDR2 ANQGSEA. This CDR3 region has 13 residues. Written as DNA, the CDR3 is TGCAGCGTTGGGGACAGTTCCTACAATGAGCAGTTCTTC. It translates to CSVGDSSYNEQFF.

This clone was detected only a few times. The J gene is TRBJ1-1, the V gene TRBV28, with unresolved D. V was cut by 4 bases and J by 2 bases, with 11 bases left in between. The germline CDR1 and CDR2 sequences are MDHEN and SYDVKM. The CDR3 has 14 residues. As DNA, the CDR3 is TGTGCCAGCAGTTCCCCGACACTTAACACTGAAGCTTTCTTT. Amino acid sequence: CASSSPTLNTEAFF.

The genes are TRBV7-9 and TRBJ2-1; TRBD2 might be the D (5 bases). The length of the CDR3 is 15 residues. V lost 1 base and J 1 base, leaving 8 bases between the germline ends. Germline assignment: CDR1 SEHNR and CDR2 FQNEAQ (reference sequence). The CDR3 nucleotides read TGTGCCAGCAGCTTAGTCGGGGATTCCTACAATGAGCAGTTCTTC. Translation: CASSLVGDSYNEQFF. Full variable domain (outside the CDR3, taken from reference TRBV7-9 and TRBJ2-1): DTGVSQNPRHKITKRGQNVTFRCDPISEHNRLYWYRQTLGQGPEFLTYFQNEAQLEKSRLLSDRFSAERPKGSFSTLEIQRTEQGDSAMYLCASSLVGDSYNEQFFGPGTRLTVL.

This chain links TRBV5-4 with TRBJ2-5, with 7 nucleotides matching TRBD1. The CDR3 runs to 13 residues. Germline assignment: CDR1 SGHNT and CDR2 YYREEE (reference sequence). Unmatched junction bases numbered 2, after V lost 4 bases and J lost 2 bases. The chain's CDR3 is CASSRGQQETQYF. Here the CDR3 DNA reads TGTGCCAGCAGCCGGGGACAGCAAGAGACCCAGTACTTC.

This chain connects TRBV5-1 to TRBJ2-5; 14 bases map to TRBD2. This CDR3 has 16 residues. Trimming removed 4 bases from V and 4 bases from J; junction bases left unmatched: 6. Germline loops: CDR1 SGHRS, CDR2 YFSETQ. The CDR3 loop is CASSTGTSGGGETQYF. In DNA form, the CDR3 reads TGCGCCAGCAGCACGGGGACTAGCGGGGGAGGAGAGACCCAGTACTTC.

A few counts support this clone. The V and J genes are TRBV5-5 and TRBJ1-6, with 7 bases fitting TRBD1. V gave up 2 bases and J gave up 9 bases; unmatched junction bases: 8. From germline, CDR1 is SGHKS and CDR2 YYEKEE (reference sequence). The CDR3 length is 15 residues. The CDR3 DNA sequence: TGTGCCAGCAGCTTTGGGACAGCCGGTAGTTCACCCCTCCACTTT. Its translation is CASSFGTAGSSPLHF.

There are a few counts of this clone. The rearrangement joins TRBV5-1 to TRBJ2-2, with D tentatively TRBD2 (5 bases). The germline V gene encodes CDR1 SGHRS and CDR2 YFSETQ. Trimming cost V 4 bases and J 0 bases, with 19 bases left between them. This CDR3 has 18 residues. CDR3 sequence reads: CASSPGGWGIANTGELFF. CDR3 in DNA: TGCGCCAGCAGCCCTGGAGGTTGGGGAATCGCGAACACCGGGGAGCTGTTTTTT. Combining the CDR3 with reference TRBV5-1 and TRBJ2-2 gives the whole variable domain KAGVTQTPRYLIKTRGQQVTLSCSPISGHRSVSWYQQTPGQGLQFLFEYFSETQRNKGNFPGRFSGRQFSNSRSEMNVSTLELGDSALYLCASSPGGWGIANTGELFFGEGSRLTVL.

V and J are TRBV9 and TRBJ2-7; 7 positions match TRBD2. V shed 3 bases and J 4 bases; nucleotides not matched to a gene: 13. CDR1 is SGDLS, CDR2 YYNGEE, per germline. CDR3 size: 16 residues. CDR3 sequence: CASSAPRRWGGYEQYF. Written as DNA, the CDR3 is TGTGCCAGCAGCGCCCCGCGCAGGTGGGGGGGTTACGAGCAGTACTTC.

This clone has just one count. The identical CDR3 is also encoded by other nucleotide sequences in the sample. The CDR3 loop reads CASSTRGQLNTEAFF. The CDR3 bases are TGTGCCAGTAGTACCCGGGGACAGTTGAACACTGAAGCTTTCTTT. This chain connects TRBV19 to TRBJ1-1; 7 bases fit TRBD1. CDR3 length: 15 residues. CDR1 is LNHDA and CDR2 is SQIVND in the germline V gene (reference sequence). V lost 4 bases, J lost 0 bases, and 5 bases stayed unmatched.

This chain connects TRBV7-2 to TRBJ2-1; 7 bases align to TRBD1. V was pared by 5 bases and J by 4 bases, with 5 bases of the junction left unmatched. Germline values: CDR1 SGHTA, CDR2 FQGNSA. CDR3 size: 14 residues. CDR3: CASSQGQIYNEQFF. The CDR3 DNA reads as TGTGCCAGCAGCCAGGGACAGATTTACAATGAGCAGTTCTTC.

This clone was counted a few times. J is TRBJ1-1 and V is TRBV5-1, with TRBD1 identical over 8 bases. CDR1 is SGHRS and CDR2 is YFSETQ in the germline V gene. CDR3 length: 15 amino acids. V lost 0 bases and J lost 4; bases outside the gene matches: 5. The CDR3 loop is CASSLVQGGRTEAFF. The CDR3 DNA reads TGCGCCAGCAGCTTGGTACAGGGGGGGCGCACTGAAGCTTTCTTT.

This chain uses TRBV10-3 with TRBJ2-7; the match to TRBD2 covers 12 bases. V lost 3 bases to trimming and J lost 3 bases; unmatched junction nucleotides: 6. CDR1 is ENHRY and CDR2 is SYGVKD in the germline V gene. The CDR3 runs 16 residues. The CDR3 protein is CAISDRLAGEYYEQYF. DNA for the CDR3: TGTGCCATCAGTGATCGACTAGCGGGGGAGTACTACGAGCAGTACTTC.

V and J are TRBV6-5 and TRBJ1-4; TRBD1 matches 11 bases. The CDR3 runs to 15 residues. After removal of 6 bases from V and 7 bases from J, the junction contained 7 bases not matched to a gene. Germline-derived CDR1 and CDR2 are MNHEY and SVGAGI. This CDR3 reads CASRAPGQGAEKLFF. The CDR3 coding sequence is TGTGCCAGCAGAGCCCCCGGACAGGGGGCTGAAAAACTGTTTTTT.

The V gene is TRBV5-8, the J gene TRBJ2-4; 9 bases agree with TRBD1. The CDR3 length is 15 residues. Germline V CDR1 and CDR2: SGHTS, YDEGEE. V trimming: 0 bases; J trimming: 6 bases; junction bases outside the gene matches: 4. The CDR3 reads CASSLGDRVGNIQYF. The DNA for the CDR3 is TGTGCCAGCAGCTTGGGGGACAGGGTAGGAAACATTCAGTACTTC.

The V call is TRBV28, the J call TRBJ2-1; 7 bases are a match to TRBD1. The CDR3 totals 14 residues. Germline V lookup: CDR1 MDHEN, CDR2 SYDVKM. With 8 bases clipped from V and 4 bases from J, the junction kept 8 bases outside the gene matches. The CDR3 region is CASREGQRYNEQFF. CDR3 DNA sequence: TGTGCCAGCCGAGAGGGACAGCGATACAATGAGCAGTTCTTC.

The chain combines TRBV7-2 with TRBJ1-4; perhaps TRBD1 as D (6 bases). The CDR3 totals 14 residues. V shed 5 bases and J shed 10 bases, with 17 bases lying between them. Germline V gives CDR1 SGHTA, CDR2 FQGNSA. Written as DNA, the CDR3 is TGTGCCAGCAGCCAACCTGGTGACAGGAGAAAACTGTTTTTT. It codes for CASSQPGDRRKLFF.

The chain carries TRBV5-5 and TRBJ2-1; TRBD1 aligns across 9 bases. Germline CDR1 reads SGHKS; CDR2 reads YYEKEE (reference sequence). Germline trimming cut 0 bases from V and 6 bases from J; bases unmatched to any gene: 10. This CDR3 has 17 residues. In DNA form, the CDR3 reads TGTGCCAGCAGCTTGGAGGGGACAGGGTCTTTGCTCAATGAGCAGTTCTTC. This encodes CASSLEGTGSLLNEQFF. Full variable domain (outside the CDR3, taken from reference TRBV5-5 and TRBJ2-1): DAGVTQSPTHLIKTRGQQVTLRCSPISGHKSVSWYQQVLGQGPQFIFQYYEKEERGRGNFPDRFSARQFPNYSSELNVNALLLGDSALYLCASSLEGTGSLLNEQFFGPGTRLTVL.

The CDR3 loop reads CASSTPPGTGMYNEQFF. The CDR3 DNA sequence: TGTGCCAGTAGTACTCCTCCGGGAACAGGGATGTACAATGAGCAGTTCTTC. The chain joins TRBV19 to TRBJ2-1, with D tentatively TRBD1 (6 bases). The CDR3 has 17 amino acids. CDR1 is LNHDA, CDR2 SQIVND, per germline (reference sequence). Trimming took off 4 bases at V and 4 bases at J, with 20 bases between the two ends. Variable domain in full (rest from reference TRBV19 and TRBJ2-1): DGGITQSPKYLFRKEGQNVTLSCEQNLNHDAMYWYRQDPGQGLRLIYYSQIVNDFQKGDIAEGYSVSREKKESFPLTVTSAQKNPTAFYLCASSTPPGTGMYNEQFFGPGTRLTVL.

This chain uses TRBV2 with TRBJ2-7, with 11 bases fitting TRBD1. CDR3 length: 11 residues. CDR1 SNHLY and CDR2 FYNNEI come from the germline V gene. CDR3 in amino acids: CGTGGAYEQYF. The CDR3 region has the DNA TGTGGGACAGGGGGCGCTTATGAGCAGTACTTC. Variable domain in full (rest from reference TRBV2 and TRBJ2-7): EPEVTQTPSHQVTQMGQEVILRCVPISNHLYFYWYRQILGQKVEFLVSFYNNEISEKSEIFDDQFSVERPDGSNFTLKIRSTKLEDSAMYFCGTGGAYEQYFGPGTRLTVT.

The chain has TRBV20-1 and TRBJ2-3; D uncertain. CDR1 DFQATT and CDR2 SNEGSKA come from the germline V gene (reference sequence). V was shortened by 3 bases and J by 2 bases, with 15 bases between the two germline ends. The CDR3 sequence is 15 residues long. CDR3 region: CSASSRRDITDTQYF. CDR3 nucleotide sequence: TGCAGTGCTAGTTCCAGGCGAGATATCACAGATACGCAGTATTTT.

This chain connects TRBV5-5 to TRBJ2-1, with 8 bases that match TRBD2. The CDR3 sequence is 15 residues long. The germline V gene encodes CDR1 SGHKS and CDR2 YYEKEE (reference sequence). V shed 6 bases, J shed 2 bases, and the junction held 7 bases outside the gene matches. CDR3 nucleotide sequence: TGTGCCAGCACGACCGGGGGGGCGGCCTACAATGAGCAGTTCTTC. Its translation is CASTTGGAAYNEQFF.

The V call is TRBV4-1, the J call TRBJ1-4, with a tentative D call TRBD1 (6 bases). This CDR3 spans 15 amino acids. V dropped 3 bases and J dropped 5 bases, with 13 bases sitting between them. Germline V lookup: CDR1 MGHRA, CDR2 YSYEKL. CDR3 in DNA: TGCGCCAGCAGCCAGCGGACAGAGGCGAATGAAAAACTGTTTTTT. Encoded protein: CASSQRTEANEKLFF.

This clone was found a few times. V usage is TRBV5-4 and J usage is TRBJ2-2; 7 nucleotides align to TRBD1. Germline V lookup: CDR1 SGHNT, CDR2 YYREEE (reference sequence). The length of the CDR3 is 18 residues. The V gene end was trimmed by 0 bases and the J gene end by 6 bases; junction bases not matched to a gene: 14. CDR3 in DNA: TGTGCCAGCAGCTTGGATGGCTGGTCCAGGGGGTATGCCGGGGAGCTGTTTTTT. Its protein product is CASSLDGWSRGYAGELFF. Full variable domain (outside the CDR3, taken from reference TRBV5-4 and TRBJ2-2): ETGVTQSPTHLIKTRGQQVTLRCSSQSGHNTVSWYQQALGQGPQFIFQYYREEENGRGNFPPRFSGLQFPNYSSELNVNALELDDSALYLCASSLDGWSRGYAGELFFGEGSRLTVL.

V and J are TRBV5-1 and TRBJ2-7, with D unresolved. The V gene's germline CDR1 is SGHRS and CDR2 YFSETQ. This CDR3 comprises 16 residues. The germline V and J ends were trimmed by 0 bases and 0 bases, with 13 bases remaining between them. The CDR3 protein is CASSLGSNLLSYEQYF. The CDR3 DNA sequence: TGCGCCAGCAGCTTGGGCAGTAACCTCCTCTCCTACGAGCAGTACTTC.

This chain links TRBV28 with TRBJ2-7; 11 positions match TRBD2. Germline V gene lookup returns CDR1 MDHEN and CDR2 SYDVKM. Trimming removed 7 bases from V and 4 bases from J; junction bases left unmatched: 6. The CDR3 has 14 residues. CDR3 nucleotides: TGTGCCAGCACCGTTGGGACTAGCGGATACGAGCAGTACTTC. Protein sequence: CASTVGTSGYEQYF.

This clone was observed a handful of times. This chain uses TRBV2 with TRBJ2-7; D call uncertain. Germline assignment: CDR1 SNHLY and CDR2 FYNNEI. Trimming left V 6 bases short and J 3 bases short, with 3 bases between. This CDR3 spans 10 amino acids. In nucleotides, the CDR3 is TGTGCCAGCAGCAACTACGAGCAGTACTTC. This codes for CASSNYEQYF.

This chain links TRBV3-1 (or the pseudogene TRBV3-2) with TRBJ2-3; 7 bases fit TRBD1. The CDR3 is 13 amino acids. The V gene end was trimmed by 11 bases and the J gene end by 2 bases; junction bases not matched to a gene: 7. CDR1 and CDR2 (germline): LGHDT, YNNKEL (reference sequence). The CDR3 loop reads CAAGDRLTDTQYF. CDR3 coding DNA: TGTGCCGCAGGGGACAGACTCACAGATACGCAGTATTTT.

The genes are TRBV5-1 and TRBJ2-3; TRBD1 aligns across 7 bases. Germline V gene lookup returns CDR1 SGHRS and CDR2 YFSETQ. This CDR3 comprises 16 residues. V was clipped by 4 bases and J by 4 bases; unmatched bases: 12. For the CDR3, the DNA is TGCGCCAGCAGCACTGGAGTCGGCAGGGGGTCAGATACGCAGTATTTT. It specifies CASSTGVGRGSDTQYF. The full variable domain, in which reference TRBV5-1 and TRBJ2-3 provide the parts outside the CDR3, is KAGVTQTPRYLIKTRGQQVTLSCSPISGHRSVSWYQQTPGQGLQFLFEYFSETQRNKGNFPGRFSGRQFSNSRSEMNVSTLELGDSALYLCASSTGVGRGSDTQYFGPGTRLTVL.